The 8 T cell receptor beta chains given below trace back to one sample, sequenced in a study of cytomegalovirus exposure and HLA in healthy donors. The study ran its PCR with 60 Vbeta and 13 Jbeta primers. Assay used: immunoSEQ multiplex PCR; TCRdb lists only in-frame clones, some missing. This table holds roughly 200,000 clones. The specimen was PBMCs. The receptors shown here come from a girl aged 2-10 years in good health and CMV-seropositive.

The chain employs TRBV28 and TRBJ2-6, with 8 positions matching TRBD1. CDR1 is MDHEN and CDR2 is SYDVKM in the germline V gene. This CDR3 region has 17 residues. The V and J ends lost 5 bases and 0 bases, in that order; junction bases with no gene match: 6. The CDR3 loop reads CASSLTGQGSGANVLTF. CDR3 DNA sequence: TGTGCCAGCAGTCTCACCGGACAGGGCTCTGGGGCCAACGTCCTGACTTTC.

The chain has TRBV6-5 and TRBJ2-1, with D perhaps matching TRBD2 (6 bases). Trimming took off 3 bases at V and 2 bases at J, with 11 bases between the two ends. Germline-derived CDR1 and CDR2 are MNHEY and SVGAGI. The CDR3 spans 15 residues. CDR3 residues: CASSYSAGTYNEQFF. Written as DNA, the CDR3 is TGTGCCAGCAGTTATAGTGCGGGGACCTACAATGAGCAGTTCTTC.

V is TRBV7-9 and J is TRBJ1-2, with 10 bases that match TRBD1. J gave up 4 bases and V 6 bases, and 8 bases lay outside the gene matches. The CDR3 spans 15 residues. Germline V lookup: CDR1 SEHNR, CDR2 FQNEAQ (reference sequence). The DNA for the CDR3 is TGTGCCAGCAGTCAACCGGGACAGGGGTTCTATGGCTACACCTTC. As protein: CASSQPGQGFYGYTF.

The gene calls are TRBV27 and TRBJ1-4; 9 positions agree with TRBD1. Trimming at V came to 3 bases and at J to 8 bases, leaving 10 bases not matched to a gene. The V gene's germline CDR1 is MNHEY and CDR2 SMNVEV (reference sequence). The CDR3 has 16 amino acids. The CDR3 spells CASSFLGDRGWEKLFF. The CDR3 nucleotides read TGTGCCAGCAGTTTCTTAGGAGACAGGGGGTGGGAAAAACTGTTTTTT.

The chain links TRBV5-4 to TRBJ2-3, with D perhaps matching TRBD1 (6 bases). Germline V CDR1 and CDR2: SGHNT, YYREEE (reference sequence). The CDR3 runs to 16 residues. Trimming pared 3 bases from V and 3 bases from J, leaving 17 bases between. CDR3 sequence (DNA): TGTGCCAGCAGCTACCTTATTTCCGGGACAACAGATACGCAGTATTTT. It yields the protein CASSYLISGTTDTQYF.

This chain uses TRBV18 with TRBJ2-3; no definite D call. Trimming removed 3 bases at V and 0 bases at J, with 4 bases between. The CDR3 has 13 residues. Germline CDR1 KGHSH, CDR2 LQKENI. The CDR3 loop reads CASSPASTDTQYF. For the CDR3, the DNA is TGTGCCAGCTCACCGGCTAGCACAGATACGCAGTATTTT. The entire variable domain, with the rest obtained from reference TRBV18 and TRBJ2-3, is as follows: NAGVMQNPRHLVRRRGQEARLRCSPMKGHSHVYWYRQLPEEGLKFMVYLQKENIIDESGMPKERFSAEFPKEGPSILRIQQVVRGDSAAYFCASSPASTDTQYFGPGTRLTVL.

The chain links TRBV5-5 to TRBJ1-5, with a possible D match to TRBD1 (5 bases). The CDR3 contains 15 residues. Trimming left V 0 bases short and J 3 bases short, with 10 bases between. The germline V gene has CDR1 SGHKS and CDR2 YYEKEE (reference sequence). The CDR3 reads CASSLEGAFNQPQHF. Written as DNA, the CDR3 is TGTGCCAGCAGCTTGGAAGGGGCATTCAATCAGCCCCAGCATTTT.

The rearrangement links TRBV28 to TRBJ1-5; weak D call: TRBD1 (5 bases). The CDR3 has 13 residues. Trimming took 7 bases from V and 5 from J, leaving 12 bases between them. Germline values: CDR1 MDHEN, CDR2 SYDVKM. The CDR3: CASNRGDYQPQHF. The CDR3 nucleotides are TGTGCCAGCAACCGAGGGGACTATCAGCCCCAGCATTTT.